A selection of T cell receptor beta chains follows, all from one sample in a study of cytomegalovirus exposure and HLA in healthy donors. Measured with immunoSEQ multiplex PCR; TCRdb has only the in-frame clones, and not every one. The sample includes about 360,000 clones, roughly 85% seen only once; the top ten take roughly 0.82%. The sequenced sample was PBMCs. These receptor sequences come from a woman between 18 and 29 years old in good health and CMV-seronegative. Both conserved end residues are part of each CDR3. The size field is filled for only some rows; it gives once, few, many or a size class.

TRBV19	TRBJ1-2	NA	CATKTGQVGGYTF
TRBV6-6	TRBJ2-7	NA	CASSPDGYEQYF
TRBV25-1	TRBJ1-2	NA	CASSDPAAGHGYTF
TRBV6-1	TRBJ1-3	NA	CASSEAGNTIYF
TRBV28	TRBJ2-3	NA	CASSTRVLTDTQYF
TRBV9	TRBJ1-2	NA	CASSVGGRDGYTF
TRBV9	TRBJ2-1	NA	CASSASSSYNEQFF
TRBV6-5	TRBJ1-2	NA	CASSYSNSDYGYTF
TRBV5-1	TRBJ2-5	NA	CASSLAGFSDQETQYF
TRBV27	TRBJ2-2	NA	CASSLRTLVTANTGELFF
TRBV6-5	TRBJ2-7	NA	CASGQGYEQYF
TRBV19	TRBJ1-3	NA	CASGATGGGNTIYF
TRBV2	TRBJ2-1	NA	CASRAYPGLAYNEQFF
TRBV30	TRBJ2-7	NA	CAWGDRGGSYEQYF
TRBV10-3	TRBJ2-1	NA	CAIGLAGYGNEQFF
TRBV5-1	TRBJ1-3	once	CASSLGQGPGNTIYF
TRBV7-8	TRBJ1-2	NA	CASSLTGQGSYTF